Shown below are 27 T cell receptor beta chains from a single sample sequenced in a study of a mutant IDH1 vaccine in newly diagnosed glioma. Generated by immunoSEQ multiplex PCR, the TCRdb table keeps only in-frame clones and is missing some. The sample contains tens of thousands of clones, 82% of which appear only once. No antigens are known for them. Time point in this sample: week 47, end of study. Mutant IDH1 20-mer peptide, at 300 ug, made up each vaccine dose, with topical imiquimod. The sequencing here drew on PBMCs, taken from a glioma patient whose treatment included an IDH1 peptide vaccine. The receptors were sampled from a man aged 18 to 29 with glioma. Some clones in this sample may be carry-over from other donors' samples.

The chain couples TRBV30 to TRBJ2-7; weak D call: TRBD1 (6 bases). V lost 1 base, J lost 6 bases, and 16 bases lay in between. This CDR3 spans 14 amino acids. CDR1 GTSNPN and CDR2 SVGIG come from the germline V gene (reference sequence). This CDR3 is CAWSDQGQSTEQYF. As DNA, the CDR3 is TGTGCCTGGAGTGACCAGGGACAAAGTACCGAGCAGTACTTC.

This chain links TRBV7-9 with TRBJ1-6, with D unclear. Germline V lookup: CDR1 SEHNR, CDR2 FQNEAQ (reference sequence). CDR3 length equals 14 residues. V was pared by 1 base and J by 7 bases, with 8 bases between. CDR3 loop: CASSLGVQNSPLHF. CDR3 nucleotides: TGTGCCAGCAGCTTAGGCGTACAGAATTCACCCCTCCACTTT.

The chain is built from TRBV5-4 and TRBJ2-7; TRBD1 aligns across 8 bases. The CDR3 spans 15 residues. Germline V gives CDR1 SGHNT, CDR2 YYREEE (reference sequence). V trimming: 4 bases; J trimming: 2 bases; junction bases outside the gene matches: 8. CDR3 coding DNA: TGTGCCAGCAGCACCCCGGACAGGGATACCTACGAGCAGTACTTC. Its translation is CASSTPDRDTYEQYF.

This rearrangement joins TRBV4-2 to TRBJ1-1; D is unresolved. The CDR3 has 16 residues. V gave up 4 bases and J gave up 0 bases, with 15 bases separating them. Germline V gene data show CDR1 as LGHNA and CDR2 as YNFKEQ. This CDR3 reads CASSPPGLQMNTEAFF. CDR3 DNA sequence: TGTGCCAGCAGCCCCCCCGGCCTACAGATGAACACTGAAGCTTTCTTT.

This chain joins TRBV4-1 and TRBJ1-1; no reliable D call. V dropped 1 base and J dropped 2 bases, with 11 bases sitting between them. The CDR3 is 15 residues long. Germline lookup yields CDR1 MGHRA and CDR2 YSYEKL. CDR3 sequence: CASSQGVDVNTEAFF. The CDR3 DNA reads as TGCGCCAGCAGCCAAGGAGTGGACGTAAACACTGAAGCTTTCTTT.

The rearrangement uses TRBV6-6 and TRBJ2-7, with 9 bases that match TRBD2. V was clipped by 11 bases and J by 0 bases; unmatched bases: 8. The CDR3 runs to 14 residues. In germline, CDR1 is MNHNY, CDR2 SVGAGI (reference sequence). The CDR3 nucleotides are TGTGCCGGCGCTAGCGGGGAGAGCTCCTACGAGCAGTACTTC. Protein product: CAGASGESSYEQYF.

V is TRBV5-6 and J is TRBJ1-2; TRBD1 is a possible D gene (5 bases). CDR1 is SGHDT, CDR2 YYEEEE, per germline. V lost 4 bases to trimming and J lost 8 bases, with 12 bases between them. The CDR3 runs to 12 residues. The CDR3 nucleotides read TGTGCCAGCAGCCAGAGGGGTGGGGGCTACACCTTC. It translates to CASSQRGGGYTF.

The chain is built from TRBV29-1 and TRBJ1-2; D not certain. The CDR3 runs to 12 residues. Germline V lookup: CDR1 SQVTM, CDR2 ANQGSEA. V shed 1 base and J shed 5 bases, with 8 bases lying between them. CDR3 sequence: CSVEGSEYGYTF. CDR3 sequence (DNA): TGCAGCGTTGAAGGATCGGAGTATGGCTACACCTTC.

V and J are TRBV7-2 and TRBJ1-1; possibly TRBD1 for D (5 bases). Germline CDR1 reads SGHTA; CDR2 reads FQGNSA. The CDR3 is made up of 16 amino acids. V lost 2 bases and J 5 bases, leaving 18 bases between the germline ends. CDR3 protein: CASSLTDWVWGTEAFF. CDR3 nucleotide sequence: TGTGCCAGCAGCTTAACGGATTGGGTCTGGGGGACTGAAGCTTTCTTT.

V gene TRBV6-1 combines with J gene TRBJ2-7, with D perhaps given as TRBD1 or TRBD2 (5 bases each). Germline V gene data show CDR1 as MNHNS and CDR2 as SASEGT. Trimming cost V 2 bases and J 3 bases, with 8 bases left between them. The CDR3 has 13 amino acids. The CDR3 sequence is CASSEMGDYEQYF. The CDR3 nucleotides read TGTGCCAGCAGTGAAATGGGGGACTACGAGCAGTACTTC.

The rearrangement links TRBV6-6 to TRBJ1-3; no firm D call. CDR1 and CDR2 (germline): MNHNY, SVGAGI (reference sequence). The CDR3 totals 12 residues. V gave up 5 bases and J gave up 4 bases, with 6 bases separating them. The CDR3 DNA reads TGTGCCAGCAGTCCCAGCGGAAACACCATATATTTT. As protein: CASSPSGNTIYF.

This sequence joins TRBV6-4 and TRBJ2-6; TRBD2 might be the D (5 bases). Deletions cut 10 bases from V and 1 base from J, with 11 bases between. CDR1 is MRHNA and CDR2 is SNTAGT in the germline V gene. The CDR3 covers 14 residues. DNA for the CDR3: TGTGCCACTCGGGGAGATTCTGGGGCCAACGTCCTGACTTTC. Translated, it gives CATRGDSGANVLTF.

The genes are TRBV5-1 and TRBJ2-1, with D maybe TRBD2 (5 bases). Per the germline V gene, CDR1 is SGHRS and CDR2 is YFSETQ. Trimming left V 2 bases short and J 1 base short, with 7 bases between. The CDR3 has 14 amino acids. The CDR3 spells CASSFEGSYNEQFF. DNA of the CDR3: TGCGCCAGCAGCTTTGAGGGATCCTACAATGAGCAGTTCTTC.

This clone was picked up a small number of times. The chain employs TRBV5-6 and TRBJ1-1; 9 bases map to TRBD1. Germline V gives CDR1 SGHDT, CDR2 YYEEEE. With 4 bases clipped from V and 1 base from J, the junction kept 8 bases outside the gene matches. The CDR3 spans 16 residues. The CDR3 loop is CASSAEQGAGNTEAFF. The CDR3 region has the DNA TGTGCCAGCAGCGCTGAACAGGGGGCCGGGAACACTGAAGCTTTCTTT.

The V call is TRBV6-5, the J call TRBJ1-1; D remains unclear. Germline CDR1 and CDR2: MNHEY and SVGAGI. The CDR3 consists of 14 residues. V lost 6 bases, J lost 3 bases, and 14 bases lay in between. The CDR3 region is CASSPAWVHTEAFF. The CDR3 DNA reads TGTGCCAGCAGCCCCGCCTGGGTTCACACTGAAGCTTTCTTT.

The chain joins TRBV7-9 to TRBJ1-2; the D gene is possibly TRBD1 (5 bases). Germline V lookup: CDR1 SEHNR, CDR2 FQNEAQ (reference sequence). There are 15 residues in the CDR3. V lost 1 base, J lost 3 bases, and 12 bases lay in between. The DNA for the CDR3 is TGTGCCAGCAGCTTAGGTACCAGGGTTTACTATGGCTACACCTTC. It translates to CASSLGTRVYYGYTF. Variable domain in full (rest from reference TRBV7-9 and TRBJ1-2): DTGVSQNPRHKITKRGQNVTFRCDPISEHNRLYWYRQTLGQGPEFLTYFQNEAQLEKSRLLSDRFSAERPKGSFSTLEIQRTEQGDSAMYLCASSLGTRVYYGYTFGSGTRLTVV.

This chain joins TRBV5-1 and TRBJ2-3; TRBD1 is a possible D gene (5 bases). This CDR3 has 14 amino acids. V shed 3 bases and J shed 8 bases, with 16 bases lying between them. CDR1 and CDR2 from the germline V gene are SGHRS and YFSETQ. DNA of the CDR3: TGCGCCAGCAGCTCCGACAGACCGATACGTACGCAGTATTTT. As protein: CASSSDRPIRTQYF.

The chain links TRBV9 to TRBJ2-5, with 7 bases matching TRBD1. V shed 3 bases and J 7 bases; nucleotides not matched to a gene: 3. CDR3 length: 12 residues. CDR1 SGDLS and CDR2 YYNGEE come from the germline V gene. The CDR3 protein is CASSGQGGTQYF. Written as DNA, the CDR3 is TGTGCCAGCAGCGGACAGGGTGGGACCCAGTACTTC.

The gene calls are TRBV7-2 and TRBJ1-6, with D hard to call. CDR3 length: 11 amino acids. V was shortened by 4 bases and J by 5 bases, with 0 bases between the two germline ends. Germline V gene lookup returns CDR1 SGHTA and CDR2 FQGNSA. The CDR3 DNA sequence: TGTGCCAGCAGCTATAATTCACCCCTCCACTTT. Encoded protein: CASSYNSPLHF. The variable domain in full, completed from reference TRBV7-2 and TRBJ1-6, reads GAGVSQSPSNKVTEKGKDVELRCDPISGHTALYWYRQSLGQGLEFLIYFQGNSAPDKSGLPSDRFSAERTGGSVSTLTIQRTQQEDSAVYLCASSYNSPLHFGNGTRLTVT.

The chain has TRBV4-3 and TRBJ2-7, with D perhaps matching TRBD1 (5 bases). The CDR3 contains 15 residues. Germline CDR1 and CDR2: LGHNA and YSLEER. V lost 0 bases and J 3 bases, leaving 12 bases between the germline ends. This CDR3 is CASSQDGSGNYEQYF. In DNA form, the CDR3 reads TGCGCCAGCAGCCAAGATGGCTCAGGGAACTACGAGCAGTACTTC.

CDR3 bases: TGTGCCAGCAGCAGTCAGGGTTCTAAGGGTCCAGATACGCAGTATTTT. It codes for CASSSQGSKGPDTQYF. The rearrangement links TRBV9 to TRBJ2-3; D perhaps matches TRBD1 (5 bases). V lost 4 bases and J 4 bases, leaving 19 bases between the germline ends. Germline V gene lookup returns CDR1 SGDLS and CDR2 YYNGEE. This CDR3 is 16 amino acids long.

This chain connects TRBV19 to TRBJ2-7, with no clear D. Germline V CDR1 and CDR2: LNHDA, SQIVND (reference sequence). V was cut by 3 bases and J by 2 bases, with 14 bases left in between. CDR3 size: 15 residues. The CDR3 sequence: CASSIMDSAPYEQYF. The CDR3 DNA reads TGTGCCAGTAGTATTATGGATTCGGCTCCCTACGAGCAGTACTTC.

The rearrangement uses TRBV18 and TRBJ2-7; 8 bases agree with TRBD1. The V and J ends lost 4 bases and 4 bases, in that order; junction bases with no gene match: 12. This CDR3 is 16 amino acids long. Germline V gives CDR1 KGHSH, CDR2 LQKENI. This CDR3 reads CASSLSTGGGRYEQYF. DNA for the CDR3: TGTGCCAGCTCACTATCCACAGGGGGAGGCAGGTACGAGCAGTACTTC.

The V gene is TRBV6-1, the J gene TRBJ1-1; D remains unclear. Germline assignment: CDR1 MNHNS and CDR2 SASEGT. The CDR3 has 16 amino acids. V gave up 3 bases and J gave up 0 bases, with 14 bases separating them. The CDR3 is CASSDRGRGMNTEAFF. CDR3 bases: TGTGCCAGCAGTGACCGCGGGCGAGGCATGAACACTGAAGCTTTCTTT.

The CDR3 here is CASSSTSGANVLTF. Here the CDR3 DNA reads TGTGCCAGCAGTTCTACTTCTGGGGCCAACGTCCTGACTTTC. The rearrangement uses TRBV6-5 and TRBJ2-6; no firm D call. The CDR3 contains 14 residues. Trimming stripped 4 bases from V and 1 base from J, with 5 bases between. Germline CDR1 MNHEY, CDR2 SVGAGI.

CDR3 sequence: CASSNEKPGTQYF. The CDR3 DNA reads TGTGCCAGCAGTAACGAGAAACCAGGGACCCAGTACTTC. V gene TRBV6-5 combines with J gene TRBJ2-5; D call uncertain. The germline gives CDR1 MNHEY, CDR2 SVGAGI. The CDR3 is made up of 13 amino acids. With 5 bases removed from V and 7 bases from J, the gap between germline ends came to 14 bases.

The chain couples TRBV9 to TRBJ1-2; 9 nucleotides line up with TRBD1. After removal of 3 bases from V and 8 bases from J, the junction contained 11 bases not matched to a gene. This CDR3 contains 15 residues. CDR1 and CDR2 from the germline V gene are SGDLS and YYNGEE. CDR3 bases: TGTGCCAGCAGCGCACAGGGGGCGCGGGCGGAGGGCTACACCTTC. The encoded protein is CASSAQGARAEGYTF.